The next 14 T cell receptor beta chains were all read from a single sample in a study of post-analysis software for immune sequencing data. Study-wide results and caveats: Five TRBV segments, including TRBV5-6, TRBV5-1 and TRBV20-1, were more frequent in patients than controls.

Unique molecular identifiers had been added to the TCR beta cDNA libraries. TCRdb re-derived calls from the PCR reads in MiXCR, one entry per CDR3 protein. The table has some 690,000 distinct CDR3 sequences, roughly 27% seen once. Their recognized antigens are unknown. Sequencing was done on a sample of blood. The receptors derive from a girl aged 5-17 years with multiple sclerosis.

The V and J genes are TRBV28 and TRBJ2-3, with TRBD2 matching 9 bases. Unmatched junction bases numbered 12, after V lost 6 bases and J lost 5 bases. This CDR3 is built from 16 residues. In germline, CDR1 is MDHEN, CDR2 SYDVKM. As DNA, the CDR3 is TGTGCCAGCAGGGTTCCAGCGGGGGGCCGAGGAGATACGCAGTATTTT. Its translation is CASRVPAGGRGDTQYF.

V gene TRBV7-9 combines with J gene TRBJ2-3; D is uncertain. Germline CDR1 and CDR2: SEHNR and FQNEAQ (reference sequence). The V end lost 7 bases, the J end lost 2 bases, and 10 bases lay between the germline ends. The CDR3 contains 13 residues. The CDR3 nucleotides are TGTGCCAGCAACGTCCTCCCCACAGATACGCAGTATTTT. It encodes CASNVLPTDTQYF.

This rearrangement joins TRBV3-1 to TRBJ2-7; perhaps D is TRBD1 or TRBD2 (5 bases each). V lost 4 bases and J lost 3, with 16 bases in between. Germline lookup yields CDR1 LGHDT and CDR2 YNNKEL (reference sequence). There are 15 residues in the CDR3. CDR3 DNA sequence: TGTGCCAGCAGCCCCCCGGGGACGAGAGACTACGAGCAGTACTTC. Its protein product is CASSPPGTRDYEQYF.

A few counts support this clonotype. The CDR3 region has the DNA TGTGCCAGCAGCAGCTTACCGGGACTAGCCAATGAGCAGTTCTTC. It yields the protein CASSSLPGLANEQFF. The rearrangement links TRBV6-1 to TRBJ2-1, with 9 positions matching TRBD2. The CDR3 runs 15 residues. CDR1 is MNHNS and CDR2 is SASEGT in the germline V gene. The ends lost 6 bases at V and 6 bases at J; junction bases unmatched: 9.

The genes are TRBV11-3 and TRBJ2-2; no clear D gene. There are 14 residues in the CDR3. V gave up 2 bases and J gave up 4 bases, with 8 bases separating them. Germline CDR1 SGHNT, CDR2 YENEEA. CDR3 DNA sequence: TGTGCCAGCAGCTTATTGGCCACCACCGGGGAGCTGTTTTTT. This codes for CASSLLATTGELFF.

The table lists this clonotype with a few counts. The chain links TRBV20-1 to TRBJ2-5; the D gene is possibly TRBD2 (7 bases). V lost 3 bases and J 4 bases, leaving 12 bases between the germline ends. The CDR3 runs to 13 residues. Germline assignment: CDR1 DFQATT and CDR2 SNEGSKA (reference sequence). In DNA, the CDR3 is TGCAGTGCTAGTCAAGGGGGGGGAGAGACCCAGTACTTC. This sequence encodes CSASQGGGETQYF.

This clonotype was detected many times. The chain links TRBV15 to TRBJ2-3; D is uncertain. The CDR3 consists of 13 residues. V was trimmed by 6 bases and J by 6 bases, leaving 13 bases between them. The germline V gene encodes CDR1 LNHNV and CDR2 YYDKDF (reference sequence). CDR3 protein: CATSHKNLDTQYF. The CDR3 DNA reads TGTGCCACCAGTCATAAGAATTTGGATACGCAGTATTTT. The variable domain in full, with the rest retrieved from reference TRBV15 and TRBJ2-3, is DAMVIQNPRYQVTQFGKPVTLSCSQTLNHNVMYWYQQKSSQAPKLLFHYYDKDFNNEADTPDNFQSRRPNTSFCFLDIRSPGLGDTAMYLCATSHKNLDTQYFGPGTRLTVL.

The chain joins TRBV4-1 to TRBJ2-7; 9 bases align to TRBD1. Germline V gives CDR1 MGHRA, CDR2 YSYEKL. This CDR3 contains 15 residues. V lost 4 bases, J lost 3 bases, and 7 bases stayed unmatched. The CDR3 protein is CASSRPTGQGYEQYF. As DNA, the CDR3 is TGCGCCAGCAGCCGACCTACGGGACAGGGCTACGAGCAGTACTTC.

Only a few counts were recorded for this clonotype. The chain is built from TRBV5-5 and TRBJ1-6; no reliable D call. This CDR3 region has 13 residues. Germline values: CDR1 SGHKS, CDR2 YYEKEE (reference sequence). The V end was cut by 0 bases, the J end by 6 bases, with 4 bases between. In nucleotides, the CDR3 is TGTGCCAGCAGCTTGGAGGTTAATTCACCCCTCCACTTT. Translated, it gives CASSLEVNSPLHF.

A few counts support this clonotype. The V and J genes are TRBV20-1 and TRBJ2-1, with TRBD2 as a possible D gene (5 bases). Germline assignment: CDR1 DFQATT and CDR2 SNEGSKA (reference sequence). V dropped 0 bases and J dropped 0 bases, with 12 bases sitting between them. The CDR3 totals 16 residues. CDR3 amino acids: CSARDLLRGSYNEQFF. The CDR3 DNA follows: TGCAGTGCTAGAGATCTATTACGGGGCTCCTACAATGAGCAGTTCTTC.

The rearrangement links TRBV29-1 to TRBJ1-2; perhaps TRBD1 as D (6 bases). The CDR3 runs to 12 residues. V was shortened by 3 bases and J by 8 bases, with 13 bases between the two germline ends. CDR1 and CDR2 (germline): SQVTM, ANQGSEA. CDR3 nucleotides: TGCAGCGTTGACCCAGGGGCACGAGGCTACACCTTC. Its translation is CSVDPGARGYTF.

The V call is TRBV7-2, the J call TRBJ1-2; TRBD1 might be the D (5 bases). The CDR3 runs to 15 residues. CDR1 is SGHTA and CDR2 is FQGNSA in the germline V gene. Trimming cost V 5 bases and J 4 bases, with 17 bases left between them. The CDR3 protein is CASSPRRGAGYGYTF. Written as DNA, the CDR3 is TGTGCCAGCAGCCCACGGCGAGGGGCCGGCTATGGCTACACCTTC.

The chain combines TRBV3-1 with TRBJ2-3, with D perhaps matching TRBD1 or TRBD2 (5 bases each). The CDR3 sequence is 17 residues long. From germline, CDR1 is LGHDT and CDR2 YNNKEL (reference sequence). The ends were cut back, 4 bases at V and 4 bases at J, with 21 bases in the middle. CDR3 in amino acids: CASSRPISGAQPDTQYF. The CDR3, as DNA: TGTGCCAGCAGCCGCCCAATCTCCGGGGCTCAACCAGATACGCAGTATTTT.

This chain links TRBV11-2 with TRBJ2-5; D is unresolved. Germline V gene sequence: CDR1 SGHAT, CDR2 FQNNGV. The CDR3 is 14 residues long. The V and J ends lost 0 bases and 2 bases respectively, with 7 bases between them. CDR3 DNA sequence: TGTGCCAGCAGCTTAGATCTAGGGCAAGAGACCCAGTACTTC. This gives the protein CASSLDLGQETQYF.